This entry lists 24 T cell receptor beta chains sequenced from one sample in a study of shared clonotypes between healthy human individuals. Using immunoSEQ multiplex PCR, the repertoire was profiled, and TCRdb retains in-frame clones only, with some absent. Among around 550,000 clones, roughly 95% were seen once, and the ten largest hold approximately 0.06%. Sample: naive CD4+ T cells sorted from blood. Subset given: CD45RA+ positively selected. These receptors were collected from a woman in her thirties in good health.

This chain joins TRBV28 and TRBJ2-1; no definite D call. The CDR3 sequence is 13 residues long. Germline V gene data show CDR1 as MDHEN and CDR2 as SYDVKM. V was shortened by 9 bases and J by 2 bases, with 11 bases between the two germline ends. The CDR3 bases are TGTGCCAGTATCTCACAAACCTACAATGAGCAGTTCTTC. Amino acid sequence: CASISQTYNEQFF.

In nucleotides, the CDR3 is TGTGCCCCCGGGACACCAACTAATGAAAAACTGTTTTTT. Protein sequence: CAPGTPTNEKLFF. The gene calls are TRBV5-5 and TRBJ1-4; D may be TRBD1 (6 bases). The CDR3 length is 13 residues. V was trimmed by 10 bases and J by 0 bases, leaving 10 bases between them. Germline values: CDR1 SGHKS, CDR2 YYEKEE (reference sequence).

The chain carries TRBV27 and TRBJ1-5; D not resolved. The germline CDR1 and CDR2 sequences are MNHEY and SMNVEV (reference sequence). The CDR3 sequence is 12 residues long. The V and J ends lost 1 base and 6 bases respectively, with 4 bases between them. CDR3 amino acids: CASSLYGQPQHF. The CDR3 DNA sequence: TGTGCCAGCAGTTTATATGGTCAGCCCCAGCATTTT.

The genes are TRBV5-5 and TRBJ1-3; D unclear. Germline assignment: CDR1 SGHKS and CDR2 YYEKEE (reference sequence). The CDR3 totals 15 residues. V dropped 4 bases and J dropped 0 bases, with 11 bases sitting between them. CDR3 loop: CASSIVASSGNTIYF. Here the CDR3 DNA reads TGTGCCAGCAGCATTGTTGCGAGCTCTGGAAACACCATATATTTT.

The rearrangement joins TRBV28 to TRBJ2-4; no clear D gene. Germline CDR1 and CDR2: MDHEN and SYDVKM. The CDR3 contains 17 residues. Trimming stripped 5 bases from V and 0 bases from J, with 17 bases between. CDR3 bases: TGTGCCAGCAGTCCCGCCCTCAAAGGGCTAGCCAAAAACATTCAGTACTTC. The encoded protein is CASSPALKGLAKNIQYF.

This chain joins TRBV27 and TRBJ1-5, with 9 bases lining up with TRBD1. V lost 6 bases to trimming and J lost 6 bases; unmatched junction nucleotides: 9. The CDR3 loop spans 15 amino acids. Germline values: CDR1 MNHEY, CDR2 SMNVEV (reference sequence). The CDR3 loop is CASSPQGAPGQPQHF. CDR3 DNA sequence: TGTGCCAGCAGCCCACAGGGGGCTCCTGGTCAGCCCCAGCATTTT.

V gene TRBV5-1 combines with J gene TRBJ2-3; TRBD2 might be the D (6 bases). The V and J ends lost 3 bases and 1 base respectively, with 18 bases between them. Germline values: CDR1 SGHRS, CDR2 YFSETQ. The CDR3 consists of 17 residues. Here the CDR3 reads CASSSELGGLGTDTQYF. As DNA, the CDR3 is TGCGCCAGCAGCTCCGAGCTCGGGGGTTTGGGCACAGATACGCAGTATTTT.

The chain uses TRBV5-4 and TRBJ2-2; D is unresolved. CDR1 is SGHNT and CDR2 is YYREEE in the germline V gene (reference sequence). Trimming took off 0 bases at V and 3 bases at J, with 12 bases between the two ends. This CDR3 has 16 residues. The CDR3: CASSLVITFDTGELFF. Here the CDR3 DNA reads TGTGCCAGCAGCTTGGTGATTACCTTCGACACCGGGGAGCTGTTTTTT.

The count of this clone is one. The chain combines TRBV19 with TRBJ1-3, with 7 bases fitting TRBD1. This CDR3 has 12 residues. The V gene end was trimmed by 9 bases and the J gene end by 4 bases; junction bases not matched to a gene: 3. The germline gives CDR1 LNHDA, CDR2 SQIVND (reference sequence). The CDR3 bases are TGTGCCAGCCGGGACAGAGGAAACACCATATATTTT. Translating gives CASRDRGNTIYF.

The chain carries TRBV18 and TRBJ2-7, with TRBD1 matching 8 bases. The CDR3 is 14 residues long. The ends lost 3 bases at V and 5 bases at J; junction bases unmatched: 6. The V gene's germline CDR1 is KGHSH and CDR2 LQKENI. The CDR3 region is CASSPGTGENEQYF. CDR3 nucleotides: TGTGCCAGCTCACCGGGGACAGGTGAGAACGAGCAGTACTTC.

This chain connects TRBV29-1 to TRBJ1-2; D may be TRBD1 (5 bases). Trimming removed 0 bases at V and 4 bases at J, with 15 bases between. This CDR3 contains 15 residues. The germline V gene has CDR1 SQVTM and CDR2 ANQGSEA. As DNA, the CDR3 is TGCAGCGTTGAAGATGCGGCGGGGCTCGGCTATGGCTACACCTTC. Translated, it gives CSVEDAAGLGYGYTF.

The gene calls are TRBV19 and TRBJ2-1, with D possibly TRBD2 on 5 matching bases. The CDR3 extends over 14 amino acids. The germline CDR1 and CDR2 sequences are LNHDA and SQIVND (reference sequence). Trimming removed 5 bases at V and 7 bases at J, with 15 bases between. DNA for the CDR3: TGTGCCAGTAGTGGGAGTAGGGATGGGAATGAGCAGTTCTTC. Translation: CASSGSRDGNEQFF.

The gene calls are TRBV5-1 and TRBJ2-1, with D possibly being TRBD1 or TRBD2 (5 bases each). Trimming left V 6 bases short and J 5 bases short, with 21 bases between. The CDR3 length is 16 residues. The germline gives CDR1 SGHRS, CDR2 YFSETQ. The CDR3 loop is CASIKTAGARNNEQFF. The CDR3, as DNA: TGCGCCAGCATCAAAACTGCCGGGGCGAGGAACAATGAGCAGTTCTTC.

V is TRBV10-3 and J is TRBJ2-1, with 8 bases that match TRBD2. Germline lookup yields CDR1 ENHRY and CDR2 SYGVKD. The CDR3 consists of 14 residues. J lost 8 bases, V lost 6 bases, and 9 bases had no gene match. The CDR3 reads CAISPGTRNHEQFF. CDR3 bases: TGTGCCATCAGCCCCGGGACTAGGAACCATGAGCAGTTCTTC.

This chain joins TRBV6-6 and TRBJ2-1; 9 bases align to TRBD2. Germline trimming cut 5 bases from V and 7 bases from J; bases unmatched to any gene: 9. CDR3 length equals 15 residues. CDR1 MNHNY and CDR2 SVGAGI come from the germline V gene (reference sequence). CDR3 protein: CASSTRGGRANEQFF. The CDR3 DNA follows: TGTGCCAGCAGTACTAGGGGCGGGAGGGCGAATGAGCAGTTCTTC.

As for this clone: Different DNA sequences within this sample yield the same CDR3. This chain connects TRBV28 to TRBJ1-1; D gene unclear. CDR3 length: 12 residues. V was pared by 3 bases and J by 1 base, with 3 bases between. Germline CDR1 and CDR2: MDHEN and SYDVKM. This chain's CDR3 is CASSFQNTEAFF. The CDR3 nucleotides are TGTGCCAGCAGTTTCCAGAACACTGAAGCTTTCTTT.

The sample holds one count of this clone. The chain couples TRBV4-2 to TRBJ2-1, with TRBD2 matching over 11 bases. V trimming: 0 bases; J trimming: 13 bases; junction bases outside the gene matches: 8. The CDR3 runs 15 residues. Germline CDR1 and CDR2: LGHNA and YNFKEQ. The CDR3: CASSQDPSGRIEQFF. Here the CDR3 DNA reads TGTGCCAGCAGCCAAGATCCTAGCGGGAGGATTGAACAGTTCTTC.

J is TRBJ2-7 and V is TRBV25-1, with 7 bases that match TRBD1. This CDR3 spans 15 amino acids. Germline V gives CDR1 MGHDK, CDR2 SYGVNS. V dropped 4 bases and J dropped 4; count of bases not matched to a gene: 10. The CDR3 DNA reads TGTGCCAGCAGTGGTCGGACAGGTTTGACTTACGAGCAGTACTTC. Translated, it gives CASSGRTGLTYEQYF.

The chain couples TRBV30 to TRBJ1-1; D not resolved. The V gene lost 0 bases and the J gene lost 4 bases, with 18 bases spanning the gap. Looked up from germline, CDR1 is GTSNPN and CDR2 is SVGIG (reference sequence). This CDR3 has 16 amino acids. The CDR3 reads CAWSVDYGQAVTEAFF. The CDR3 DNA follows: TGTGCCTGGAGTGTAGACTACGGGCAGGCGGTCACTGAAGCTTTCTTT.

As to this clone: Other DNA sequences in the sample encode the same CDR3. Here the CDR3 reads CASSPRGQPQHF. In DNA form, the CDR3 reads TGTGCCAGCTCACCCAGGGGTCAGCCCCAGCATTTT. The V gene is TRBV18, the J gene TRBJ1-5; TRBD1 is a possible D gene (6 bases). This CDR3 contains 12 residues. The V and J ends lost 3 bases and 6 bases respectively, with 6 bases between them. CDR1 and CDR2 from the germline V gene are KGHSH and LQKENI.

In the case of this clone: One end of the junction does not line up with germline, which may come from a read error. The chain uses TRBV6-6 and TRBJ1-5, with D uncertain. The CDR3 has 13 residues. Germline values: CDR1 MNHNY, CDR2 SVGAGI (reference sequence). CDR3 residues: CASCYGSNQPQHF. The CDR3 DNA is TGTGCCAGCTGTTATGGGAGCAATCAGCCCCAGCATTTT.

The V gene is TRBV2, the J gene TRBJ1-4; 7 positions match TRBD1. Per germline, CDR1 SNHLY and CDR2 FYNNEI. CDR3 size: 16 residues. Losses at the gene ends were 4 bases for V and 0 bases for J; bases not matched to a gene: 5. The CDR3 protein is CASSGQGVSTNEKLFF. The CDR3 DNA reads as TGTGCCAGCAGTGGACAGGGAGTATCAACTAATGAAAAACTGTTTTTT.

This chain links TRBV28 with TRBJ2-5, with D possibly TRBD1 on 5 matching bases. The last part of the DNA fits TRBJ2-7 better; the J call may be wrong. CDR1 and CDR2 from the germline V gene are MDHEN and SYDVKM. This CDR3 spans 15 amino acids. The CDR3 nucleotides are TGTGCCAGCACCCAGGGTTATAGAAGTTCCTACGAGCAGTACTTC. This sequence encodes CASTQGYRSSYEQYF.

The V and J genes are TRBV6-5 and TRBJ1-5; 8 positions agree with TRBD1. Germline V gene data show CDR1 as MNHEY and CDR2 as SVGAGI. V trimming: 6 bases; J trimming: 3 bases; junction bases outside the gene matches: 7. The CDR3 totals 15 residues. As DNA, the CDR3 is TGTGCCAGCAGACCCGACAGGGGCGTCAATCAGCCCCAGCATTTT. This gives the protein CASRPDRGVNQPQHF.